These 5 T cell receptor beta chains originate from one sample sequenced in a study of OX40 agonist ivuxolimab in advanced cancers. Some clones are missing from TCRdb's copy, which holds only in-frame ones; the method was immunoSEQ multiplex PCR. The sample lists 60,000 to 75,000 clones; roughly 80% were seen once. The sample was CD4+ or CD8+ T cells sorted from blood, taken in a trial of the OX40 agonist ivuxolimab. These receptors all stem from an adult with an advanced solid tumor such as melanoma, head and neck, liver or kidney cancer.

The rearrangement uses TRBV7-2 and TRBJ1-1; D gene ambiguous. Germline CDR1 reads SGHTA; CDR2 reads FQGNSA. Trimming left V 5 bases short and J 11 bases short, with 15 bases between. The CDR3 is made up of 12 amino acids. This chain's CDR3 is CASSRWRTDAFF. Here the CDR3 DNA reads TGTGCCAGCAGCCGTTGGCGGACGGACGCTTTCTTT.

The rearrangement uses TRBV6-6 and TRBJ1-2, with 7 bases aligning to TRBD1. The CDR3 is 13 residues long. Germline V gives CDR1 MNHNY, CDR2 SVGAGI (reference sequence). Losses at the gene ends were 10 bases for V and 5 bases for J; bases not matched to a gene: 10. CDR3 loop: CATYPDRLYGYTF. The CDR3, as DNA: TGTGCCACCTACCCGGACAGGTTATATGGCTACACCTTC.

Concerning this clone itself: The same CDR3 arises from other DNA sequences in this sample as well. The rearrangement uses TRBV6-5 and TRBJ2-5; TRBD2 matches at 10 bases. V dropped 6 bases and J dropped 4; count of bases not matched to a gene: 8. From germline, CDR1 is MNHEY and CDR2 SVGAGI. The CDR3 length is 15 residues. CDR3 sequence reads: CASRRSGGALETQYF. For the CDR3, the DNA is TGTGCCAGCAGACGAAGCGGGGGGGCCTTAGAGACCCAGTACTTC.

In its sample, this clone was seen once. V gene TRBV5-6 combines with J gene TRBJ1-6; D perhaps matches TRBD1 (6 bases). The CDR3 is 16 residues long. The V end was cut by 0 bases, the J end by 9 bases, with 16 bases between. Looked up from germline, CDR1 is SGHDT and CDR2 is YYEEEE. The CDR3 nucleotides are TGTGCCAGCAGCTTGGGCGGACAGCGAAGGAGTTCACCCCTCCACTTT. Protein product: CASSLGGQRRSSPLHF.

This clone has just a few counts. The J gene is TRBJ2-7, the V gene TRBV5-4, with D uncertain. The CDR3 has 12 amino acids. V was pared by 3 bases and J by 4 bases, with 8 bases between. The germline gives CDR1 SGHNT, CDR2 YYREEE (reference sequence). In DNA form, the CDR3 reads TGTGCCAGCAGCTCCCCGACGTACGAGCAGTACTTC. This encodes CASSSPTYEQYF. Full variable domain (missing parts from reference TRBV5-4 and TRBJ2-7): ETGVTQSPTHLIKTRGQQVTLRCSSQSGHNTVSWYQQALGQGPQFIFQYYREEENGRGNFPPRFSGLQFPNYSSELNVNALELDDSALYLCASSSPTYEQYFGPGTRLTVT.